These 13 T cell receptor beta chains came from one sample sequenced in a study of cytomegalovirus exposure and HLA in healthy donors. Use of 60 Vbeta and 13 Jbeta primers characterized the PCR. Using immunoSEQ multiplex PCR, the repertoire was profiled, and TCRdb retains in-frame clones only, with some absent. The table records under 200,000 clones, 79% of them present only once. The specimen was PBMCs. The receptors come from a woman between 45 and 60 years old in good health and CMV-seronegative.

The gene calls are TRBV6-5 and TRBJ2-2; 9 nucleotides align to TRBD2. The CDR3 loop spans 15 amino acids. CDR1 is MNHEY and CDR2 is SVGAGI in the germline V gene. J was trimmed by 5 bases and V by 10 bases; bases with no gene match: 11. CDR3 residues: CATRGRAGGTGELFF. CDR3 DNA sequence: TGTGCCACCCGCGGGAGGGCGGGGGGGACCGGGGAGCTGTTTTTT.

The gene calls are TRBV6-5 and TRBJ1-2; no clear D gene. The CDR3 length is 13 residues. The germline CDR1 and CDR2 sequences are MNHEY and SVGAGI. The V gene lost 4 bases and the J gene lost 8 bases, with 14 bases spanning the gap. The CDR3 is CASSWGRAGGYTF. CDR3 nucleotides: TGTGCCAGCAGTTGGGGTCGGGCGGGCGGCTACACCTTC.

This chain connects TRBV29-1 to TRBJ1-2; no clear D. CDR1 SQVTM and CDR2 ANQGSEA come from the germline V gene. The CDR3 loop spans 14 amino acids. Trimming stripped 4 bases from V and 5 bases from J, with 17 bases between. CDR3 loop: CSVGSGGSPYGYTF. DNA of the CDR3: TGCAGCGTTGGGTCGGGCGGGAGTCCTTATGGCTACACCTTC.

This sequence joins TRBV2 and TRBJ1-2, with D possibly TRBD1 on 5 matching bases. V lost 2 bases, J lost 8 bases, and 9 bases lay in between. The germline gives CDR1 SNHLY, CDR2 FYNNEI. The CDR3 length is 12 residues. The CDR3 spells CASSEQGYGYTF. DNA for the CDR3: TGTGCCAGCAGTGAACAGGGTTACGGCTACACCTTC.

Only a few counts were recorded for this clone. CDR3 in DNA: TGTGCCAGCAGCTTACAGGGTTACACTGAAGCTTTCTTT. It yields the protein CASSLQGYTEAFF. The chain employs TRBV7-9 and TRBJ1-1; perhaps TRBD1 as D (5 bases). Looked up from germline, CDR1 is SEHNR and CDR2 is FQNEAQ (reference sequence). The CDR3 is made up of 13 amino acids. V dropped 2 bases and J dropped 3 bases, with 7 bases sitting between them.

The chain is built from TRBV9 and TRBJ2-5; possibly TRBD1 for D (6 bases). The closer fit of TRBJ2-7 to the DNA end suggests the J call may be wrong. Looked up from germline, CDR1 is SGDLS and CDR2 is YYNGEE. The CDR3 has 11 residues. The CDR3 here is CASNRGGEQYF. As DNA, the CDR3 is TGTGCCAGCAACAGAGGGGGCGAGCAGTACTTC.

V and J are TRBV6-5 and TRBJ1-1; possible D gene TRBD1, 5 bases. Between the trimmed V and J ends, which lost 6 bases and 1 base, there was a span of 12 bases. Germline V CDR1 and CDR2: MNHEY, SVGAGI. The CDR3 consists of 14 residues. The CDR3 reads CASRRDFKNTEAFF. The DNA of the CDR3 is TGTGCCAGCAGGCGGGACTTCAAGAACACTGAAGCTTTCTTT.

The chain combines TRBV29-1 with TRBJ2-7; TRBD1 matches 10 bases. Germline values: CDR1 SQVTM, CDR2 ANQGSEA. This CDR3 has 14 residues. V was clipped by 5 bases and J by 3 bases; unmatched bases: 7. CDR3 DNA: TGCAGCGTTAAAGCCCGGGACAGGGGCTACGAGCAGTACTTC. Its translation is CSVKARDRGYEQYF.

In its sample, this clone was seen a few times. The chain has TRBV27 and TRBJ2-7, with TRBD2 matching 7 bases. Looked up from germline, CDR1 is MNHEY and CDR2 is SMNVEV (reference sequence). V gave up 2 bases and J gave up 3 bases; unmatched junction bases: 7. The CDR3 consists of 15 residues. CDR3 amino acids: CASSLGGGRVYEQYF. The DNA for the CDR3 is TGTGCCAGCAGTTTAGGCGGGGGAAGGGTCTACGAGCAGTACTTC.

This clone was detected a few times. This chain joins TRBV6-5 and TRBJ1-2, with D perhaps matching TRBD1 (5 bases). The CDR3 contains 13 residues. Germline-derived CDR1 and CDR2 are MNHEY and SVGAGI. Trimming left V 6 bases short and J 4 bases short, with 12 bases between. The CDR3 DNA is TGTGCCAGCAGGAAGACAGCTAGCTATGGCTACACCTTC. This encodes CASRKTASYGYTF.

This clone was seen only a few times. The chain couples TRBV7-2 to TRBJ2-3; 7 nucleotides align to TRBD1. This CDR3 contains 15 residues. The J segment lost 0 bases and the V segment lost 4 bases, leaving 4 bases of the junction unmatched. Germline loops: CDR1 SGHTA, CDR2 FQGNSA. This chain's CDR3 is CASSSDRASTDTQYF. The CDR3, as DNA: TGTGCCAGCAGCTCCGACAGGGCTAGCACAGATACGCAGTATTTT.

The chain carries TRBV7-7 and TRBJ2-5, with D tentatively TRBD2 (5 bases). Germline values: CDR1 SSHAT, CDR2 FNYEAQ (reference sequence). The CDR3 totals 12 residues. Trimming pared 5 bases from V and 4 bases from J, leaving 8 bases between. The CDR3 spells CASSARGETQYF. CDR3 sequence (DNA): TGTGCCAGCAGCGCCCGGGGAGAGACCCAGTACTTC.

V and J are TRBV28 and TRBJ2-7, with a weak D call TRBD1 (5 bases). Trimming pared 4 bases from V and 3 bases from J, leaving 19 bases between. The CDR3 contains 16 residues. Germline V gene sequence: CDR1 MDHEN, CDR2 SYDVKM. The CDR3 coding sequence is TGTGCCAGCAGTTCAGGACCTTACAGGCCCCGCTACGAGCAGTACTTC. Its protein product is CASSSGPYRPRYEQYF.